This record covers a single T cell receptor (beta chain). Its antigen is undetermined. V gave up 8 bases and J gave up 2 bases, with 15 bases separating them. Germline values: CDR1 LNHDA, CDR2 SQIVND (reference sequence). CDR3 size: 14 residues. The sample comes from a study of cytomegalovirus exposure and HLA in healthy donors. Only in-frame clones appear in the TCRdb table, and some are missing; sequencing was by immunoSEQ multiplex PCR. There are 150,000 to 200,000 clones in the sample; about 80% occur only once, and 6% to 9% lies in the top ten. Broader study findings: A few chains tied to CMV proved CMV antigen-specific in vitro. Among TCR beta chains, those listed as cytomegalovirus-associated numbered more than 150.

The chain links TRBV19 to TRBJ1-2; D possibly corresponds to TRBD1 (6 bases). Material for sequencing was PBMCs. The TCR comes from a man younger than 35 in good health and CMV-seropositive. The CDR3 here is CASLGPGQNYGYTF. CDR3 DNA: TGTGCCAGTCTAGGCCCCGGACAGAACTATGGCTACACCTTC.